Following are 9 T cell receptor beta chains from one sample sequenced in a study of technical replicates of blood from a few donors. Method: immunoSEQ multiplex PCR; TCRdb's copy keeps in-frame clones and lacks some. Among some 93,000 clones, approximately 95% were seen once, and the ten largest hold approximately 0.26%. Sequencing input: T cells isolated from PBMCs. The receptor source for this set is a human donor in good health.

This chain links TRBV11-2 with TRBJ1-1; D remains ambiguous. This CDR3 is built from 13 residues. Germline loops: CDR1 SGHAT, CDR2 FQNNGV. Between the trimmed V and J ends, which lost 1 base and 10 bases, there was a span of 13 bases. CDR3 bases: TGTGCCAGCAGCTTAGGAACGGCGGAATCAGCTTTCTTT. Amino acid sequence: CASSLGTAESAFF. The entire variable domain, with the rest obtained from reference TRBV11-2 and TRBJ1-1, is as follows: EAGVAQSPRYKIIEKRQSVAFWCNPISGHATLYWYQQILGQGPKLLIQFQNNGVVDDSQLPKDRFSAERLKGVDSTLKIQPAKLEDSAVYLCASSLGTAESAFFGQGTRLTVV.

This clone was seen once. In nucleotides, the CDR3 is TGCGCCAGCAGCCCGGGGTGGGGGGAACACTCTGGGGCCAACGTCCTGACTTTC. Amino acid sequence: CASSPGWGEHSGANVLTF. This chain connects TRBV5-1 to TRBJ2-6, with D possibly matching TRBD2 (6 bases). Germline CDR1 reads SGHRS; CDR2 reads YFSETQ. The CDR3 has 18 residues. Trimming stripped 4 bases from V and 0 bases from J, with 17 bases between.

The genes are TRBV2 and TRBJ2-1; 10 nucleotides align to TRBD1. This CDR3 has 16 residues. J was trimmed by 5 bases and V by 3 bases; bases with no gene match: 7. Germline V gene sequence: CDR1 SNHLY, CDR2 FYNNEI. CDR3 residues: CASSELGQGTNNEQFF. The CDR3, as DNA: TGTGCCAGCAGTGAGTTGGGACAGGGGACGAACAATGAGCAGTTCTTC.

V and J are TRBV10-1 and TRBJ2-1; 8 nucleotides agree with TRBD2. J was trimmed by 0 bases and V by 7 bases; bases with no gene match: 2. The CDR3 contains 14 residues. The V gene's germline CDR1 is WNHNN and CDR2 SYGVQD (reference sequence). CDR3 coding DNA: TGCGCCAGCATTAGCGGGGCCTCCTACAATGAGCAGTTCTTC. Translated, it gives CASISGASYNEQFF.

The gene calls are TRBV11-2 and TRBJ2-7; the D gene is possibly TRBD2 (5 bases). CDR3 size: 14 residues. V dropped 1 base and J dropped 4 bases, with 11 bases sitting between them. In germline, CDR1 is SGHAT, CDR2 FQNNGV. CDR3 coding DNA: TGTGCCAGCAGCTTAGGACTGGTAGCGTACGAGCAGTACTTC. Its protein is CASSLGLVAYEQYF.

The J gene is TRBJ1-2, the V gene TRBV6-5; maybe TRBD1 (6 bases). V shed 7 bases and J shed 7 bases, with 19 bases lying between them. This CDR3 contains 14 residues. Germline V gene lookup returns CDR1 MNHEY and CDR2 SVGAGI. In nucleotides, the CDR3 is TGTGCCAGCACCACAACAGGGATGCGTGGTGGCTACACCTTC. Translated, it gives CASTTTGMRGGYTF.

This sequence joins TRBV19 and TRBJ1-5; 7 bases are a match to TRBD1. This CDR3 has 15 amino acids. The V segment lost 5 bases and the J segment 3 bases; nucleotides outside the gene matches: 7. From germline, CDR1 is LNHDA and CDR2 SQIVND (reference sequence). In DNA, the CDR3 is TGTGCCAGTAGTCCCGGACAGGCCTTCAATCAGCCCCAGCATTTT. It specifies CASSPGQAFNQPQHF.

The V gene is TRBV28, the J gene TRBJ2-5; D may be TRBD1 (5 bases). V lost 8 bases to trimming and J lost 4 bases, with 11 bases between them. Per germline, CDR1 MDHEN and CDR2 SYDVKM. This CDR3 has 12 amino acids. The CDR3 nucleotides are TGTGCCAGCCTCTCAGGGTTAGAGACCCAGTACTTC. As protein: CASLSGLETQYF.

The chain has TRBV12-5 and TRBJ2-5; no reliable D call. Between the trimmed V and J ends, which lost 2 bases and 0 bases, there was a span of 7 bases. Germline lookup yields CDR1 LGHNT and CDR2 FRNRAP. The CDR3 contains 14 residues. The CDR3: CASGLYTDQETQYF. The CDR3, as DNA: TGTGCTAGTGGTTTGTATACAGACCAAGAGACCCAGTACTTC.